This TCR beta chain was documented in a study of blood T cell repertoires in COVID-19. On the study more broadly: The origin of the acute and convalescent COVID-19 samples was the United States, Italy and Spain.

The CDR3 runs to 17 residues. V was trimmed by 5 bases and J by 2 bases, leaving 21 bases between them. Germline V lookup: CDR1 MNHEY, CDR2 SVGEGT. Clones were sequenced by immunoSEQ multiplex PCR, and TCRdb holds only the in-frame ones, with some missing. The table lists 250,000 to 400,000 clones, 88% of them singletons. Sequencing was performed on peripheral blood. This chain joins TRBV6-2 or TRBV6-3 and TRBJ1-1; D is perhaps TRBD1 (6 bases). The clonotype was recovered from a woman aged 25 to 39 with COVID-19, enrolled during active disease. CDR3 in DNA: TGTGCCAGCAGTCCGTGGATCGGAGGCAGGGGCAACACTGAAGCTTTCTTT. This codes for CASSPWIGGRGNTEAFF.